This T cell receptor beta chain stems from a study of identical twins. CDR1 LNHNV and CDR2 YYDKDF come from the germline V gene (reference sequence). V was shortened by 0 bases and J by 3 bases, with 11 bases between the two germline ends. The CDR3 totals 15 residues. MiXCR, run by TCRdb on the 5' RACE reads, gives a single entry per CDR3 protein. The sample lists a few hundred thousand distinct CDR3 sequences, approximately 11% occurring once. Study-wide results and caveats: Excess sharing by twins proved weaker in beta out-of-frame sequences.

In regard to this clonotype: Antigen: not known.

These data were also reused for a study on yellow fever vaccine responses in identical twins.

This TCR came from a woman aged 18-29 years in good health. Material for sequencing was memory (CD45RO+) T cells sorted from blood. The V gene is TRBV15, the J gene TRBJ2-5; possible D gene TRBD2, 6 bases. CDR3 amino acids: CATSRDLGGEETQYF. The CDR3, as DNA: TGTGCCACCAGCAGAGATTTGGGGGGTGAAGAGACCCAGTACTTC.